Presented here are 32 T cell receptor beta chains from one specimen sequenced in a study of cytomegalovirus exposure and HLA in healthy donors. The PCR contained 60 Vbeta and 13 Jbeta primers. Sequencing used immunoSEQ multiplex PCR; TCRdb keeps in-frame clones, though not all of them. The data hold 120,000 or so clones, with approximately 84% observed a single time. Source material: PBMCs. The receptor set was obtained from a man aged 35 to 55 in good health and CMV-seronegative.

This chain connects TRBV28 to TRBJ1-2; TRBD1 matches at 9 bases. V trimming: 8 bases; J trimming: 5 bases; junction bases outside the gene matches: 3. The CDR3 extends over 12 amino acids. Looked up from germline, CDR1 is MDHEN and CDR2 is SYDVKM. CDR3 amino acids: CASAGQGYGYTF. CDR3 in DNA: TGTGCCAGCGCGGGACAGGGTTATGGCTACACCTTC.

The chain links TRBV14 to TRBJ2-7; possible D gene TRBD2, 6 bases. Germline loops: CDR1 SGHDN, CDR2 FVKESK. This CDR3 region has 15 residues. V lost 4 bases, J lost 2 bases, and 15 bases lay in between. CDR3 in amino acids: CASSPRPGVPYEQYF. The CDR3 nucleotides read TGTGCCAGCAGCCCTCGACCGGGGGTCCCCTACGAGCAGTACTTC.

This clone was recorded a few times. The chain employs TRBV6-1 and TRBJ1-6; 7 bases line up with TRBD1. The CDR3 extends over 15 amino acids. The junction had 5 bases not matched to a gene; V was cut back by 7 bases and J by 2 bases. CDR1 and CDR2 (germline): MNHNS, SASEGT. CDR3 region: CASTSGQAYNSPLHF. The DNA of the CDR3 is TGTGCCAGCACCTCAGGACAGGCCTATAATTCACCCCTCCACTTT.

The genes are TRBV5-4 and TRBJ2-7; tentative D call: TRBD1 (6 bases). Trimming removed 2 bases from V and 5 bases from J, with 14 bases in between. The CDR3 spans 14 residues. From germline, CDR1 is SGHNT and CDR2 YYREEE (reference sequence). The CDR3 loop is CASSLIDRWDEQYF. The CDR3 DNA follows: TGTGCCAGCAGCTTAATAGACAGGTGGGACGAGCAGTACTTC.

CDR3 sequence reads: CASSLGGQGLYEQFF. DNA of the CDR3: TGCGCCAGCAGCTTGGGGGGGCAGGGTCTCTATGAGCAGTTCTTC. The chain links TRBV5-1 to TRBJ2-1; maybe TRBD1 (6 bases). CDR3 length equals 15 residues. Germline CDR1 reads SGHRS; CDR2 reads YFSETQ. Trimming cost V 0 bases and J 8 bases, with 15 bases left between them.

V gene TRBV29-1 combines with J gene TRBJ1-4; 7 bases align to TRBD1. Germline-derived CDR1 and CDR2 are SQVTM and ANQGSEA. The ends lost 4 bases at V and 8 bases at J; junction bases unmatched: 13. The CDR3 runs to 15 residues. CDR3 in DNA: TGCAGCGTTGCCCGCCACGGGGCAGGGGGGGAAAAACTGTTTTTT. Amino acids: CSVARHGAGGEKLFF.

This clone was seen only once. The chain links TRBV18 to TRBJ1-4; TRBD1 might be the D (6 bases). Germline assignment: CDR1 KGHSH and CDR2 LQKENI. The CDR3 runs to 18 residues. Deletions cut 2 bases from V and 6 bases from J, with 22 bases between. As DNA, the CDR3 is TGTGCCAGCTCACCATTACATAGACCGGCGGGGGGGCATGAAAAACTGTTTTTT. Translated, it gives CASSPLHRPAGGHEKLFF.

The V and J genes are TRBV7-2 and TRBJ1-6; D is ambiguous. With 2 bases removed from V and 10 bases from J, the gap between germline ends came to 15 bases. The germline V gene encodes CDR1 SGHTA and CDR2 FQGNSA. This CDR3 spans 15 amino acids. CDR3 sequence reads: CASSLFAGEGSPLHF. The CDR3 DNA is TGTGCCAGCAGCTTATTCGCCGGTGAGGGATCACCCCTCCACTTT.

The chain employs TRBV28 and TRBJ2-5; tentative D call: TRBD1 (8 bases). Trimming removed 5 bases from V and 1 base from J, with 14 bases in between. CDR3 size: 15 residues. Germline lookup yields CDR1 MDHEN and CDR2 SYDVKM. The CDR3 sequence: CASSGRDRSQETQYF. The CDR3 DNA is TGTGCCAGCAGTGGGAGGGACAGGAGCCAAGAGACCCAGTACTTC.

V and J are TRBV6-6 and TRBJ2-7; 8 bases agree with TRBD2. This CDR3 is built from 16 residues. CDR1 is MNHNY, CDR2 SVGAGI, per germline (reference sequence). V trimming: 2 bases; J trimming: 0 bases; junction bases outside the gene matches: 6. The CDR3 protein is CASSYRLSGVSYEQYF. CDR3 sequence (DNA): TGTGCCAGCAGTTACCGACTTAGCGGGGTCTCCTACGAGCAGTACTTC.

The rearrangement joins TRBV5-1 to TRBJ1-4; TRBD1 is a possible D gene (5 bases). CDR3 length: 14 amino acids. The germline gives CDR1 SGHRS, CDR2 YFSETQ. V was cut by 4 bases and J by 6 bases, with 13 bases left in between. DNA for the CDR3: TGCGCCAGCAGCCCGAGCAGGGCAGATGAAAAACTGTTTTTT. Its protein is CASSPSRADEKLFF.

This CDR3 is CASSFLGQGGNEQFF. The CDR3 DNA reads as TGTGCCAGCAGTTTCTTAGGACAGGGAGGCAATGAGCAGTTCTTC. The rearrangement joins TRBV6-6 to TRBJ2-1, with TRBD1 identical over 8 bases. This CDR3 comprises 15 residues. The junction had 8 bases not matched to a gene; V was cut back by 4 bases and J by 6 bases. The germline gives CDR1 MNHNY, CDR2 SVGAGI (reference sequence).

In this sample, this clone turned up once. This rearrangement joins TRBV27 to TRBJ1-1; possible D gene TRBD1, 5 bases. The V end was cut by 5 bases, the J end by 6 bases, with 13 bases between. Germline V gives CDR1 MNHEY, CDR2 SMNVEV (reference sequence). The CDR3 loop spans 13 amino acids. The CDR3, as DNA: TGTGCCAGCAGTCTGACGGGGGTCCCTGAAGCTTTCTTT. Translated, it gives CASSLTGVPEAFF.

V usage is TRBV28 and J usage is TRBJ2-7, with a possible D match to TRBD2 (5 bases). Germline CDR1 is MDHEN and CDR2 is SYDVKM. The CDR3 sequence is 12 residues long. Trimming removed 7 bases at V and 1 base at J, with 8 bases between. CDR3 sequence reads: CASNRGSYEQYF. DNA for the CDR3: TGTGCCAGCAATAGAGGGTCCTACGAGCAGTACTTC. The complete variable domain, with remaining parts taken from reference TRBV28 and TRBJ2-7, reads DVKVTQSSRYLVKRTGEKVFLECVQDMDHENMFWYRQDPGLGLRLIYFSYDVKMKEKGDIPEGYSVSREKKERFSLILESASTNQTSMYLCASNRGSYEQYFGPGTRLTVT.

V gene TRBV5-1 combines with J gene TRBJ2-5; tentatively, D is TRBD1 (5 bases). Deletions cut 5 bases from V and 5 bases from J, with 19 bases between. This CDR3 is 15 amino acids long. Germline loops: CDR1 SGHRS, CDR2 YFSETQ. The CDR3 DNA is TGCGCCAGCAGTTCCGATCCAGGGTGGTGGGAGACCCAGTACTTC. The encoded protein is CASSSDPGWWETQYF.

This sequence joins TRBV5-5 and TRBJ1-1, with 9 bases fitting TRBD1. J lost 10 bases, V lost 4 bases, and 11 bases had no gene match. The germline V gene has CDR1 SGHKS and CDR2 YYEKEE (reference sequence). This CDR3 is built from 14 residues. This CDR3 is CASSRGTGLRGAFF. DNA for the CDR3: TGTGCCAGCAGCCGGGGGACAGGGCTTAGGGGAGCTTTCTTT.

This clone was detected once. The rearrangement joins TRBV28 to TRBJ2-1; 7 nucleotides line up with TRBD2. CDR1 and CDR2 from the germline V gene are MDHEN and SYDVKM. There are 14 residues in the CDR3. V lost 5 bases to trimming and J lost 6 bases; unmatched junction nucleotides: 7. Here the CDR3 reads CASSPTSLPNEQFF. Here the CDR3 DNA reads TGTGCCAGCAGTCCGACTAGCCTGCCCAATGAGCAGTTCTTC.

V gene TRBV5-1 combines with J gene TRBJ2-3; 10 nucleotides align to TRBD2. The CDR3 spans 15 residues. Germline CDR1 reads SGHRS; CDR2 reads YFSETQ. The CDR3 here is CASKRGGPSTDTQYF. The CDR3 DNA reads TGCGCTTCAAAGCGGGGGGGGCCGAGCACAGATACGCAGTATTTT.

The J gene is TRBJ1-5, the V gene TRBV27; TRBD1 matches 9 bases. The germline CDR1 and CDR2 sequences are MNHEY and SMNVEV (reference sequence). V dropped 6 bases and J dropped 3; count of bases not matched to a gene: 12. The CDR3 sequence is 17 residues long. The DNA for the CDR3 is TGTGCCAGCAGCCCCCCGGGGACAGGGCTAAACAATCAGCCCCAGCATTTT. The encoded protein is CASSPPGTGLNNQPQHF.

The gene calls are TRBV15 and TRBJ1-2; 9 bases are a match to TRBD1. This CDR3 is 16 amino acids long. With 0 bases clipped from V and 0 bases from J, the junction kept 2 bases outside the gene matches. From germline, CDR1 is LNHNV and CDR2 YYDKDF (reference sequence). Here the CDR3 DNA reads TGTGCCACCAGCAGAGACGGGACAGGGCCTAACTATGGCTACACCTTC. As protein: CATSRDGTGPNYGYTF.

The chain couples TRBV20-1 to TRBJ2-3, with TRBD2 as a possible D gene (5 bases). The CDR3 sequence is 11 residues long. With 6 bases removed from V and 4 bases from J, the gap between germline ends came to 8 bases. The germline V gene has CDR1 DFQATT and CDR2 SNEGSKA (reference sequence). The CDR3, as DNA: TGCAGTGCCGGGATGGCAGATACGCAGTATTTT. It codes for CSAGMADTQYF.

The genes are TRBV28 and TRBJ1-2; 11 bases line up with TRBD1. Germline V gene data show CDR1 as MDHEN and CDR2 as SYDVKM. The length of the CDR3 is 15 residues. J lost 6 bases, V lost 4 bases, and 7 bases had no gene match. The CDR3 protein is CASSSGGTGGNGYTF. CDR3 nucleotides: TGTGCCAGCAGTTCGGGGGGGACAGGGGGGAATGGCTACACCTTC.

The rearrangement joins TRBV7-9 to TRBJ2-7; TRBD1 matches 9 bases. V shed 3 bases, J shed 4 bases, and the junction held 10 bases outside the gene matches. This CDR3 region has 16 residues. The germline V gene has CDR1 SEHNR and CDR2 FQNEAQ (reference sequence). This CDR3 reads CASSFGTPGQGYEQYF. The DNA of the CDR3 is TGTGCCAGCAGCTTCGGGACCCCGGGACAGGGTTACGAGCAGTACTTC.

The chain is built from TRBV6-5 and TRBJ2-7, with D perhaps TRBD1 (5 bases). Germline V gene lookup returns CDR1 MNHEY and CDR2 SVGAGI. This CDR3 region has 13 residues. V was pared by 0 bases and J by 4 bases, with 7 bases between. CDR3 protein: CASSYSKGYEQYF. The DNA of the CDR3 is TGTGCCAGCAGTTACTCTAAGGGGTACGAGCAGTACTTC.

J is TRBJ2-3 and V is TRBV16; D is unclear. Trimming shortened V by 2 bases and J by 0 bases, and 9 bases separated the two germline ends. Germline V gives CDR1 KGHSY, CDR2 FQNENV. The CDR3 extends over 15 amino acids. CDR3 coding DNA: TGTGCCAGCAGCCAAAGAGGTATGAGCACAGATACGCAGTATTTT. Translating gives CASSQRGMSTDTQYF.

The V call is TRBV7-9, the J call TRBJ1-4, with D perhaps TRBD1 (5 bases). The CDR3 consists of 15 residues. The V gene's germline CDR1 is SEHNR and CDR2 FQNEAQ (reference sequence). Trimming stripped 5 bases from V and 4 bases from J, with 14 bases between. CDR3 sequence (DNA): TGTGCCAGCAGCGCCCCCCTGCAGGGTAATGAAAAACTGTTTTTT. This translates into CASSAPLQGNEKLFF.

The CDR3 loop is CASSPSTEFYYGYTF. The CDR3 DNA reads as TGTGCCAGCTCACCTTCGACAGAATTCTACTATGGCTACACCTTC. J is TRBJ1-2 and V is TRBV18, with D perhaps matching TRBD1 (5 bases). V gave up 3 bases and J gave up 3 bases, with 14 bases separating them. CDR3 length: 15 amino acids. From germline, CDR1 is KGHSH and CDR2 LQKENI.

The rearrangement joins TRBV18 to TRBJ2-7; the D gene is possibly TRBD1 (6 bases). The CDR3 is 16 amino acids. Germline assignment: CDR1 KGHSH and CDR2 LQKENI. Trimming shortened V by 0 bases and J by 2 bases, and 14 bases separated the two germline ends. The CDR3 DNA sequence: TGTGCCAGCTCACCACCGTCAGGGGCAGGGCCCTACGAGCAGTACTTC. Protein: CASSPPSGAGPYEQYF.

V is TRBV6-1 and J is TRBJ2-3; 7 bases are shared with TRBD1. The CDR3 is made up of 15 amino acids. The V segment lost 7 bases and the J segment 0 bases; nucleotides outside the gene matches: 7. Germline-derived CDR1 and CDR2 are MNHNS and SASEGT. CDR3 protein: CASIITGASTDTQYF. In DNA form, the CDR3 reads TGTGCCAGCATCATTACAGGGGCCAGCACAGATACGCAGTATTTT.

This rearrangement joins TRBV29-1 to TRBJ2-3; possible D gene TRBD1, 6 bases. V was clipped by 6 bases and J by 0 bases, with 13 bases between them. The germline gives CDR1 SQVTM, CDR2 ANQGSEA. The CDR3 runs 14 residues. CDR3 coding DNA: TGCAGCGTCGGCCGGGACACTAGCACAGATACGCAGTATTTT. It is translated as CSVGRDTSTDTQYF.

In its sample, this clone was seen a few times. This chain joins TRBV6-4 and TRBJ2-1; the D gene is possibly TRBD2 (6 bases). Germline V gene sequence: CDR1 MRHNA, CDR2 SNTAGT. Trimming cost V 4 bases and J 8 bases, with 12 bases left between them. The CDR3 runs to 13 residues. The CDR3 DNA follows: TGTGCCAGCAGTGCACGGCCTAGCGATGAGCAGTTCTTC. The encoded protein is CASSARPSDEQFF.

J is TRBJ1-5 and V is TRBV6-5; TRBD1 agrees at 7 bases. Germline V CDR1 and CDR2: MNHEY, SVGAGI. The CDR3 runs to 14 residues. Trimming removed 6 bases from V and 7 bases from J; junction bases left unmatched: 9. The CDR3 DNA follows: TGTGCCAGCAGCTTTGACAGGGTAGACCAGCCCCAGCATTTT. It encodes CASSFDRVDQPQHF.